The clone carrying this TCR beta chain was seen at least ten times. Described time point: newly diagnosed GD, antithyroid drugs for less than 3 months. Extracted RNA from PBMCs served as the source of the TCR library. V was cut by 1 base and J by 5 bases, with 6 bases left in between. This CDR3 region has 11 residues. Per the germline V gene, CDR1 is DFQATT and CDR2 is SNEGSKA (reference sequence). These data belong to a study of regulatory T cells in long-lasting Graves disease. In building TCR beta libraries, iRepertoire HTBI primers were used together with Arm-PCR of CDR3 regions. TCRdb ran MiXCR on the multiplex PCR reads and lists one entry per CDR3 protein. The sample lists approximately 390,000 distinct CDR3 sequences, around 15% occurring once. This sample also belongs to another study, concerning T cells in Graves' hyperthyroidism and ophthalmopathy.

The chain uses TRBV20-1 and TRBJ2-7; no firm D call. Here the sequenced sample was peripheral blood mononuclear cells (PBMCs), taken at new diagnosis, from a patient treated with antithyroid drugs. The sequence derives from a woman between 18 and 30 years old with Graves disease. The CDR3 region is CSARVGNEQYF. The CDR3 DNA reads TGCAGTGCTAGAGTAGGGAACGAGCAGTACTTC.